What follows is one T cell receptor (beta chain) and its context. This record comes from a study of blood T cell repertoires in COVID-19. The CDR3 is 15 amino acids. With V trimmed by 4 bases and J by 3 bases, 6 bases remained unmatched. From germline, CDR1 is SGHDT and CDR2 YYEEEE. The method was immunoSEQ multiplex PCR; TCRdb's version includes in-frame clones alone and lacks a portion of them. The sample has about 300,000 clones, approximately 90% seen once. The TCR comes from a woman aged 30 to 39 who had recovered from COVID-19. The sequenced sample consisted of peripheral blood. The chain has TRBV5-6 and TRBJ2-4; 8 bases align to TRBD2. CDR3 bases: TGTGCCAGCAGCCCCCGGGGGGGCCTCAAAAACATTCAGTACTTC. Protein sequence: CASSPRGGLKNIQYF.